This TCR beta chain originates from a study of blood T cells in healthy people across ages. The CDR3 sequence is 11 residues long. Trimming pared 7 bases from V and 10 bases from J, leaving 12 bases between. This clonotype showed up just a few times. The use of a sample-barcoded 5' primer and a J-beta primer mix characterized a second PCR of roughly 6 to 11 cycles. TCRdb re-called the 5' RACE reads with MiXCR, one entry per CDR3 protein. Of nearly 1 million distinct CDR3 sequences listed, roughly 51% are singletons. The sample was blood. This receptor was obtained from a woman aged 55-69 years in good health. This chain links TRBV12-3 or TRBV12-4 with TRBJ2-3; D may be TRBD2 (6 bases). The CDR3: CASNGGGSQYF. As DNA, the CDR3 is TGTGCCAGCAATGGTGGAGGGTCGCAGTATTTT.